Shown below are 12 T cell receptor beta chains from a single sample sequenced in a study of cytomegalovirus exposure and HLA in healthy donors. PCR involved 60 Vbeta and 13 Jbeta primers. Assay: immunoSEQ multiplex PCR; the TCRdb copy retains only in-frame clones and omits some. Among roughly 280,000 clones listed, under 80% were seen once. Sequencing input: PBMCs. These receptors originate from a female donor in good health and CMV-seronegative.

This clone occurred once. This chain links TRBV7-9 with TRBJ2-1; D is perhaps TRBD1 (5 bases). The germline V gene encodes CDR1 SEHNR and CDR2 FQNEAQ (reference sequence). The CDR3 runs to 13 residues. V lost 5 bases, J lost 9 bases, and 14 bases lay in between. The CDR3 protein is CASSKQVVGEQFF. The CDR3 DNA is TGTGCCAGCAGCAAACAGGTTGTGGGTGAGCAGTTCTTC.

As DNA, the CDR3 is TGTGCCACAGAACCGGGACTAGCGTCTCCCGGGGAGCTGTTTTTT. This encodes CATEPGLASPGELFF. The genes are TRBV15 and TRBJ2-2; 10 positions match TRBD2. The V segment lost 9 bases and the J segment 6 bases; nucleotides outside the gene matches: 10. This CDR3 comprises 15 residues. Germline-derived CDR1 and CDR2 are LNHNV and YYDKDF (reference sequence).

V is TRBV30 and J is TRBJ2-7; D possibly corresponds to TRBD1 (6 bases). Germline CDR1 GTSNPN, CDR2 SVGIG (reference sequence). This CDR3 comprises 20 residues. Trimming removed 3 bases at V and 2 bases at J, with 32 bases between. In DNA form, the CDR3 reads TGTGCCTGGAGGGAACTGGATTACAGGGCAGGAAGCGTAACCCCCTACGAGCAGTACTTC. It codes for CAWRELDYRAGSVTPYEQYF.

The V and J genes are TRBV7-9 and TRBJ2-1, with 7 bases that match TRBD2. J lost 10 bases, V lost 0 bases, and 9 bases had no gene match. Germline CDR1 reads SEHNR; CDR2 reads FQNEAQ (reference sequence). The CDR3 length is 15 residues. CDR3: CASSLAGGPVGEQFF. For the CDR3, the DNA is TGTGCCAGCAGCTTAGCGGGAGGGCCTGTTGGAGAGCAGTTCTTC.

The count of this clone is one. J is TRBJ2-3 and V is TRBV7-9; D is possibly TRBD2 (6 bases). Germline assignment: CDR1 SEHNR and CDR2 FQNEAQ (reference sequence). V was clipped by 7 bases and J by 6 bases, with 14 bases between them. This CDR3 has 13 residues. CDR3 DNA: TGTGCCAGCAACCCCCCTAGCGTCGATACGCAGTATTTT. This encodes CASNPPSVDTQYF.

CDR3 nucleotide sequence: TGTGCCAGCAGTTACTCCGACAGGAATAGCAATCAGCCCCAGCATTTT. This gives the protein CASSYSDRNSNQPQHF. The genes are TRBV6-5 and TRBJ1-5; perhaps TRBD1 as D (6 bases). Germline lookup yields CDR1 MNHEY and CDR2 SVGAGI. This CDR3 is 16 amino acids long. Trimming took off 0 bases at V and 0 bases at J, with 9 bases between the two ends.

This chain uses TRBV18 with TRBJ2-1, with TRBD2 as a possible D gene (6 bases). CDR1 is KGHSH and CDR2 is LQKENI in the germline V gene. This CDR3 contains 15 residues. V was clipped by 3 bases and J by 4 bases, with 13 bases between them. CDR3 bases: TGTGCCAGCTCACCGAGGTTGGAGGGGTACAATGAGCAGTTCTTC. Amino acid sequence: CASSPRLEGYNEQFF.

The CDR3 DNA reads TGTGCCAGCACCAATCAAGAGACGGGCTCCTACGAGCAGTACTTC. It encodes CASTNQETGSYEQYF. The rearrangement links TRBV11-2 to TRBJ2-7; D not certain. V was cut by 7 bases and J by 0 bases, with 16 bases left in between. The CDR3 is 15 residues long. The germline gives CDR1 SGHAT, CDR2 FQNNGV.

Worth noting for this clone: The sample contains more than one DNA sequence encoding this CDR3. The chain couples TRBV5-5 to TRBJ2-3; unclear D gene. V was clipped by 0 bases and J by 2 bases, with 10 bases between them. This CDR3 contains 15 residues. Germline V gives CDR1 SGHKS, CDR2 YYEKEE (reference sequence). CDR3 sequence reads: CASSLAYSSTDTQYF. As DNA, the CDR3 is TGTGCCAGCAGCTTGGCCTACAGTTCCACAGATACGCAGTATTTT.

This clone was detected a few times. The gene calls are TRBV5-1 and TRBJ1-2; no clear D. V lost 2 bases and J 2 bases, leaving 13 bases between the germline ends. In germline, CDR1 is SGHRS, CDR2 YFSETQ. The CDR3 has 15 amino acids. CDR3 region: CASSLGGSGNYGYTF. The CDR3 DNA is TGCGCCAGCAGCTTAGGAGGGAGCGGGAACTATGGCTACACCTTC. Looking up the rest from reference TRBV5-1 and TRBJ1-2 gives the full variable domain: KAGVTQTPRYLIKTRGQQVTLSCSPISGHRSVSWYQQTPGQGLQFLFEYFSETQRNKGNFPGRFSGRQFSNSRSEMNVSTLELGDSALYLCASSLGGSGNYGYTFGSGTRLTVV.

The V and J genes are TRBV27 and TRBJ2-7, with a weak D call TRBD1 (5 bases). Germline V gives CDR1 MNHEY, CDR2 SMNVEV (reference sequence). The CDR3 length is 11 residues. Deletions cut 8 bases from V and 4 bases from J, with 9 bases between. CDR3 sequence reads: CASGSGYEQYF. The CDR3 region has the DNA TGTGCCAGCGGATCAGGGTACGAGCAGTACTTC.

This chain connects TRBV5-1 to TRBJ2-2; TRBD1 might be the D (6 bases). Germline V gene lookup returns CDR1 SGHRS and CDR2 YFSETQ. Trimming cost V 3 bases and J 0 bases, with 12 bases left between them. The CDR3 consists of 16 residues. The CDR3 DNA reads TGCGCCAGCAGCTACGACAGGTCAGCGAACACCGGGGAGCTGTTTTTT. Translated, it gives CASSYDRSANTGELFF.